Below are 14 T cell receptor beta chains sequenced from a single sample in a study of beta chain features in type 1 diabetes. Study results and caveats: Shorter TCRB CDR3s, moderately but significantly so, marked every one of the four CD4+ subsets in Type 1 diabetes patients.

Expressed TCRB transcripts were sequenced, since all the RNA that had been isolated was reverse transcribed. TCRdb keeps only in-frame clones here, not all; method: immunoSEQ multiplex PCR. This sample carries roughly 340,000 clones, roughly 12% of them seen once, and the ten largest clones take around 0.0099%. Antigens for these TCRs are unknown. Specimen: naive CD4+ T cells from blood. These receptors all come from a woman aged 18-29 years with type 1 diabetes.

J is TRBJ2-1 and V is TRBV7-9, with a weak D call TRBD1 (5 bases). Trimming stripped 1 base from V and 12 bases from J, with 16 bases between. Germline V lookup: CDR1 SEHNR, CDR2 FQNEAQ (reference sequence). CDR3 length: 14 residues. CDR3: CASSLGREIRAQFF. CDR3 DNA: TGTGCCAGCAGCTTAGGAAGGGAAATCAGGGCGCAGTTCTTC.

This clone was detected only a few times. The CDR3 sequence: CASSQQGSREGTQYF. In DNA, the CDR3 is TGCGCCAGCAGCCAACAAGGTAGCCGGGAAGGTACCCAGTACTTC. The gene calls are TRBV4-1 and TRBJ2-5, with D possibly being TRBD2 (5 bases). Germline CDR1 reads MGHRA; CDR2 reads YSYEKL. The CDR3 sequence is 15 residues long. Trimming shortened V by 2 bases and J by 8 bases, and 18 bases separated the two germline ends.

V and J are TRBV6-5 and TRBJ2-5; D not certain. With 2 bases removed from V and 4 bases from J, the gap between germline ends came to 8 bases. The V gene's germline CDR1 is MNHEY and CDR2 SVGAGI. This CDR3 comprises 13 residues. CDR3 loop: CASSYGVVETQYF. CDR3 bases: TGTGCCAGCAGTTACGGAGTTGTAGAGACCCAGTACTTC.

The gene calls are TRBV10-3 and TRBJ1-5, with TRBD1 identical over 7 bases. The J segment lost 2 bases and the V segment lost 5 bases, leaving 3 bases of the junction unmatched. CDR3 length: 14 amino acids. Germline CDR1 reads ENHRY; CDR2 reads SYGVKD. The CDR3 protein is CAISSTGGNQPQHF. CDR3 sequence (DNA): TGTGCCATCAGTTCCACAGGGGGCAATCAGCCCCAGCATTTT.

This chain links TRBV2 with TRBJ1-1; the D is unclear. The CDR3 extends over 14 amino acids. The germline V and J ends were trimmed by 4 bases and 4 bases, with 13 bases remaining between them. Germline assignment: CDR1 SNHLY and CDR2 FYNNEI. The CDR3 DNA sequence: TGTGCCAGCAGTGGATTCACAGTCGGCACTGAAGCTTTCTTT. Amino acid sequence: CASSGFTVGTEAFF.

The sample holds a few counts of this clone. V and J are TRBV28 and TRBJ2-2, with D hard to call. Germline values: CDR1 MDHEN, CDR2 SYDVKM. The length of the CDR3 is 12 residues. Trimming left V 2 bases short and J 6 bases short, with 4 bases between. The CDR3 nucleotides are TGTGCCAGCAGTTTACGCGCCGGGGAGCTGTTTTTT. Its translation is CASSLRAGELFF.

This clone was counted a few times. The rearrangement joins TRBV9 to TRBJ1-3; possibly TRBD1 for D (5 bases). The CDR3 covers 16 residues. Per germline, CDR1 SGDLS and CDR2 YYNGEE. Trimming removed 4 bases from V and 0 bases from J, with 14 bases in between. CDR3 DNA: TGTGCCAGCAGCTGGGACTCCTATTCCTCTGGAAACACCATATATTTT. It specifies CASSWDSYSSGNTIYF.

The V and J genes are TRBV7-6 and TRBJ1-2, with 7 nucleotides matching TRBD1. The CDR3 covers 13 residues. Germline values: CDR1 SGHVS, CDR2 FNYEAQ. Germline trimming cut 5 bases from V and 4 bases from J; bases unmatched to any gene: 4. CDR3 amino acids: CASSLTGIYGYTF. The CDR3 DNA reads as TGTGCCAGCAGCCTGACAGGGATCTATGGCTACACCTTC.

The rearrangement uses TRBV29-1 and TRBJ2-3, with D uncertain. The CDR3 runs 13 residues. CDR1 is SQVTM and CDR2 is ANQGSEA in the germline V gene. Trimming left V 3 bases short and J 4 bases short, with 11 bases between. CDR3: CSVDNILADTQYF. The DNA for the CDR3 is TGCAGCGTTGACAACATCCTGGCAGATACGCAGTATTTT.

A few counts support this clone. The chain carries TRBV6-5 and TRBJ2-1, with TRBD1 identical over 7 bases. V lost 3 bases to trimming and J lost 5 bases; unmatched junction nucleotides: 7. The CDR3 consists of 15 residues. Germline values: CDR1 MNHEY, CDR2 SVGAGI. CDR3 region: CASSYQDRINNEQFF. CDR3 coding DNA: TGTGCCAGCAGTTATCAGGACAGGATCAACAATGAGCAGTTCTTC.

This clone was recorded a few times. The chain is built from TRBV27 and TRBJ2-3; 16 bases align to TRBD2. The germline V gene encodes CDR1 MNHEY and CDR2 SMNVEV (reference sequence). There are 18 residues in the CDR3. Trimming at V came to 3 bases and at J to 4 bases, leaving 7 bases not matched to a gene. This CDR3 is CASSLGLAGGKPADTQYF. The CDR3 DNA follows: TGTGCCAGCAGTTTGGGACTAGCGGGAGGGAAGCCGGCAGATACGCAGTATTTT.

V is TRBV2 and J is TRBJ2-6; perhaps TRBD1 as D (5 bases). The CDR3 has 17 residues. Germline V gene lookup returns CDR1 SNHLY and CDR2 FYNNEI. Between the trimmed V and J ends, which lost 7 bases and 0 bases, there was a span of 16 bases. The CDR3 is CASITGRLYSGANVLTF. The CDR3 bases are TGTGCCAGCATCACAGGCCGCCTTTACTCTGGGGCCAACGTCCTGACTTTC.

This clone was observed a handful of times. The chain is built from TRBV27 and TRBJ2-1; D possibly corresponds to TRBD2 (6 bases). The CDR3 extends over 14 amino acids. V was shortened by 1 base and J by 8 bases, with 12 bases between the two germline ends. The germline gives CDR1 MNHEY, CDR2 SMNVEV (reference sequence). CDR3 bases: TGTGCCAGCAGTTTATTCGGCAGGGAGGATGAGCAGTTCTTC. Translating it yields CASSLFGREDEQFF.

V is TRBV6-4 and J is TRBJ2-3; tentatively, D is TRBD2 (6 bases). This CDR3 contains 16 residues. The V gene's germline CDR1 is MRHNA and CDR2 SNTAGT. The V end was cut by 3 bases, the J end by 4 bases, with 17 bases between. The CDR3 bases are TGTGCCAGCAGTGATTCCCCTAGCGCGGGCCCAGATACGCAGTATTTT. Translating gives CASSDSPSAGPDTQYF.